The 10 T cell receptor beta chains below were found in one sample sequenced in a study of cytomegalovirus exposure and HLA in healthy donors. The PCR had 60 Vbeta and 13 Jbeta primers. Repertoires were generated with immunoSEQ multiplex PCR, while TCRdb's copy carries only in-frame clones and drops some. There are around 170,000 clones in the sample; around 73% occur only once, and 1.4% to 1.5% lies in the top ten. Material for sequencing was PBMCs. All receptors come from a male donor in good health and CMV-seronegative.

The V and J genes are TRBV5-1 and TRBJ2-5, with 13 bases that match TRBD2. Losses at the gene ends were 3 bases for V and 5 bases for J; bases not matched to a gene: 7. This CDR3 comprises 16 residues. Germline V CDR1 and CDR2: SGHRS, YFSETQ. The CDR3 DNA sequence: TGCGCCAGCAGCTCAGAACTAGCGGGGGGGCGGGAGACCCAGTACTTC. This codes for CASSSELAGGRETQYF.

The chain links TRBV7-2 to TRBJ2-1; D is possibly TRBD2 (5 bases). V was clipped by 3 bases and J by 9 bases, with 18 bases between them. The CDR3 runs 15 residues. The germline gives CDR1 SGHTA, CDR2 FQGNSA. The CDR3 nucleotides are TGTGCCAGCAGCTTTGGACTTGGGCTTGGCAGTGAGCAGTTCTTC. This codes for CASSFGLGLGSEQFF.

V usage is TRBV18 and J usage is TRBJ1-6; 7 bases are a match to TRBD1. This CDR3 contains 17 residues. Germline loops: CDR1 KGHSH, CDR2 LQKENI. Trimming took 4 bases from V and 0 from J; bases not matched to a gene: 6. Here the CDR3 reads CASSLSWDSSYNSPLHF. The CDR3, as DNA: TGTGCCAGCTCACTATCTTGGGACAGCTCCTATAATTCACCCCTCCACTTT. The complete variable domain, with remaining parts taken from reference TRBV18 and TRBJ1-6, reads NAGVMQNPRHLVRRRGQEARLRCSPMKGHSHVYWYRQLPEEGLKFMVYLQKENIIDESGMPKERFSAEFPKEGPSILRIQQVVRGDSAAYFCASSLSWDSSYNSPLHFGNGTRLTVT.

V and J are TRBV19 and TRBJ2-7; 9 bases align to TRBD1. The CDR3 length is 12 residues. Germline CDR1 LNHDA, CDR2 SQIVND (reference sequence). V dropped 5 bases and J dropped 7; count of bases not matched to a gene: 3. CDR3 amino acids: CASSHRGREQYF. CDR3 bases: TGTGCCAGTAGTCACAGGGGGCGGGAGCAGTACTTC.

With regard to this clone: The same CDR3 can be traced to other DNA sequences in this sample. The chain employs TRBV7-6 and TRBJ2-1, with D possibly TRBD2 on 6 matching bases. Germline-derived CDR1 and CDR2 are SGHVS and FNYEAQ. The CDR3 is 16 residues long. V lost 2 bases and J lost 1, with 12 bases in between. The CDR3 sequence: CASSLMGGLSYNEQFF. CDR3 sequence (DNA): TGTGCCAGCAGCTTAATGGGAGGCCTTTCCTACAATGAGCAGTTCTTC. Together with reference TRBV7-6 and TRBJ2-1, the CDR3 gives the full variable domain: GAGVSQSPRYKVTKRGQDVALRCDPISGHVSLYWYRQALGQGPEFLTYFNYEAQQDKSGLPNDRFSAERPEGSISTLTIQRTEQRDSAMYRCASSLMGGLSYNEQFFGPGTRLTVL.

The chain joins TRBV15 to TRBJ1-4; D not resolved. The V gene's germline CDR1 is LNHNV and CDR2 YYDKDF (reference sequence). The CDR3 sequence is 13 residues long. Between the trimmed V and J ends, which lost 8 bases and 5 bases, there was a span of 12 bases. CDR3 in amino acids: CATREWSNEKLFF. The CDR3 region has the DNA TGTGCCACCCGGGAGTGGTCGAATGAAAAACTGTTTTTT.

The V and J genes are TRBV11-1 and TRBJ2-3; D is perhaps TRBD1 (6 bases). The V end lost 2 bases, the J end lost 4 bases, and 10 bases lay between the germline ends. There are 14 residues in the CDR3. CDR1 SGHAT and CDR2 FQDESV come from the germline V gene (reference sequence). CDR3 sequence (DNA): TGTGCCAGCAGCTTAAGGCAGGGGCCAGATACGCAGTATTTT. Protein sequence: CASSLRQGPDTQYF.

The chain carries TRBV7-8 and TRBJ2-2, with TRBD2 matching 11 bases. V lost 4 bases, J lost 4 bases, and 5 bases stayed unmatched. The germline V gene encodes CDR1 SGHVS and CDR2 FQNEAQ. CDR3 size: 16 residues. The CDR3 DNA reads as TGTGCCAGCAGCTCCCTAGCGGGGGGTCTCACCGGGGAGCTGTTTTTT. Amino acids: CASSSLAGGLTGELFF.

V gene TRBV11-1 combines with J gene TRBJ1-4, with 8 nucleotides matching TRBD1. The CDR3 is 14 amino acids. CDR1 SGHAT and CDR2 FQDESV come from the germline V gene (reference sequence). The V gene end was trimmed by 4 bases and the J gene end by 8 bases; junction bases not matched to a gene: 6. CDR3 DNA sequence: TGTGCCAGCAGCTCAGGGGGCTCAGAAGAAAAACTGTTTTTT. As protein: CASSSGGSEEKLFF.

The chain employs TRBV10-1 and TRBJ1-2, with D tentatively TRBD1 (5 bases). The CDR3 runs 16 residues. The V end lost 6 bases, the J end lost 3 bases, and 20 bases lay between the germline ends. The germline V gene has CDR1 WNHNN and CDR2 SYGVQD (reference sequence). The CDR3 here is CASRRLTDMAYYGYTF. The CDR3 DNA sequence: TGCGCCAGCAGAAGATTAACGGACATGGCTTACTATGGCTACACCTTC.